The subject of this entry is one T cell receptor beta chain. The antigen this receptor binds is unknown. The data derive from a study of T cells expressing NK-cell markers (dated by TCRdb to 2019 to 2021). Context from the whole study: TCR beta-chain repertoires were profiled in sorted CD3+CD56+NKG2C+, CD3+CD56+NKG2C- and CD3+CD56-NKG2C+ T-cell subsets from seven or eight donors. Among the eight sequenced donors, seven were HCMV-seropositive and one was HCMV-seronegative. The study sequenced eight donors, all healthy volunteers chosen at random: three men and five women. Libraries were sequenced as 2 x 150 bp reads on Illumina HiSeq 2000/2500, MiSeq or NextSeq.

A commercial ELISA kit detecting HCMV-specific IgG in serum was used to determine HCMV serostatus. Peripheral blood mononuclear cells were isolated from blood by Ficoll density gradient centrifugation. The sample was run on an Illumina HiSeq 2000. The TCR beta cDNA libraries were made using 5'RACE template switching, a step that added both a universal primer site and unique molecular identifiers. cDNA synthesis was primed from the TCR beta constant segment, followed by two successive PCR amplification steps. The original methods were these. MIGEC was used to demultiplex reads and group reads by UMI, and MiTCR was used to assemble and quantify clonotypes. Only TCR cDNA sequences supported by at least two reads were kept to exclude erroneous sequences. The tcR package was used for downstream repertoire analysis, with clonotypes matched between fractions based on CDR3 nucleotide sequence plus V segment. VDJmatch was used to annotate antigen specificity against VDJdb, with one amino acid substitution in CDR3 allowed. Following TCRdb reprocessing, every CDR3 protein sequence forms one entry, and DNA is not provided. Clone size and V and J calls follow TCRdb, not the original study. The sample's table lists a count of 140,000 or so distinct CDR3 sequences. Jointly, the top ten make up 10% to 15% of the sample.

CDR1 is given as SGHAT and CDR2 as FQNNGV, both from the germline V gene. Reading from cysteine to phenylalanine, the CDR3 counts 15 amino acids. Only the protein is available. The paper as a whole reports these results and caveats: In several donors, the dominant CD3+CD56+NKG2C+ clonotypes were found to rank among the top 10 CD8+ clonotypes and to make up 1.0-7.0% of CD8+ T cells. Whether the expanded NKG2C-expressing T cell clones were specific for HCMV antigens was left unclear. Those dominant clonotypes were again the most abundant among CD3+CD56-NKG2C+ cells in a handful of donors, at roughly 25-65%.

The rearrangement joined TRBV11-2 to TRBJ2-1; TCRdb designates TRBD1, a call that cannot be tested without DNA. Source material: blood T cells: a sorted CD56 or NKG2C T cell subset, CD4+ or CD8+ T cells, or bulk PBMC T cells (not recorded which). This TCR was recovered from a man younger than 30 in good health. Donor details come from another sample of the same person, matched by shared clones. Here the CDR3 is given as CASISQGFPYNEQFF.